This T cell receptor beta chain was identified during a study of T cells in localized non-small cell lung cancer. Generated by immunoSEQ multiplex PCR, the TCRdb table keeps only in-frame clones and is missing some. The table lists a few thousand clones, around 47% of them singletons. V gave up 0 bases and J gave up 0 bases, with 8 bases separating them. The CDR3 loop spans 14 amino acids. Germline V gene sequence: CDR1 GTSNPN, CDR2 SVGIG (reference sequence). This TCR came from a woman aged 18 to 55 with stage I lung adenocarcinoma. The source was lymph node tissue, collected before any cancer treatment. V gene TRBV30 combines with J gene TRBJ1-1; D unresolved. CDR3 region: CAWSVVAMNTEAFF. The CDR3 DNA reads TGTGCCTGGAGTGTAGTTGCAATGAACACTGAAGCTTTCTTT. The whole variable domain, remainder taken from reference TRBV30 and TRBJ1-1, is SQTIHQWPATLVQPVGSPLSLECTVEGTSNPNLYWYRQAAGRGLQLLFYSVGIGQISSEVPQNLSASRPQDRQFILSSKKLLLSDSGFYLCAWSVVAMNTEAFFGQGTRLTVV.